This T cell receptor beta chain is from a study of beta chain features in type 1 diabetes. Markers CD45RO/CCR7/CD25/CD127/CD95/CD27 served to sort CD4+ naive, central memory, regulatory and stem cell-like memory cells. This CDR3 contains 17 residues. The germline V gene has CDR1 SGHRS and CDR2 YFSETQ. The junction had 8 bases not matched to a gene; V was cut back by 1 base and J by 5 bases. This clone was seen more than once but under ten times. Expressed TCRB transcripts were sequenced because the entire RNA isolate underwent reverse transcription. The repertoire was sequenced with immunoSEQ multiplex PCR; TCRdb's copy has only in-frame clones and lacks some. In the table there are 300,000 to 350,000 clones, around 13% of which are singletons.

This sequence was found in a young man in good health. The chain links TRBV5-1 to TRBJ2-3; 12 bases agree with TRBD2. Sequencing used central memory CD4+ T cells from blood. The CDR3 region is CASSLLAGGPGIDTQYF. CDR3 bases: TGCGCCAGCAGCTTGCTAGCGGGAGGGCCAGGGATAGATACGCAGTATTTT.